Below, 2 T cell receptor beta chains from the same sample are listed, as sequenced in a study of shared clonotypes between healthy human individuals. Positively selected for CCR7, the CD45RO-negative cells used as naive CD8 cells excluded terminally differentiated effector memory CD45RA+ cells. The data were produced by immunoSEQ multiplex PCR, yet TCRdb's version contains in-frame clones alone and is incomplete. The sample includes nearly 2 million clones, about 95% of them seen just once. The source material was naive CD8+ T cells sorted from blood. The receptors originated from a young man in good health.

The sample holds one count of this clone. This chain links TRBV9 with TRBJ2-7, with D tentatively TRBD1 or TRBD2 (6 bases each). CDR3 length: 17 residues. V was shortened by 3 bases and J by 3 bases, with 22 bases between the two germline ends. CDR1 is SGDLS and CDR2 is YYNGEE in the germline V gene. The CDR3 sequence is CASSASVERGASYEQYF. In DNA form, the CDR3 reads TGTGCCAGCAGCGCCTCCGTGGAAAGGGGGGCCAGCTACGAGCAGTACTTC.

The chain has TRBV7-9 and TRBJ2-3; tentative D call: TRBD2 (6 bases). Germline CDR1 is SEHNR and CDR2 is FQNEAQ (reference sequence). V dropped 5 bases and J dropped 2 bases, with 20 bases sitting between them. The CDR3 sequence is 17 residues long. In DNA form, the CDR3 reads TGTGCCAGCAGCACCCTGAGGGGCGGGGAACACACAGATACGCAGTATTTT. This codes for CASSTLRGGEHTDTQYF.